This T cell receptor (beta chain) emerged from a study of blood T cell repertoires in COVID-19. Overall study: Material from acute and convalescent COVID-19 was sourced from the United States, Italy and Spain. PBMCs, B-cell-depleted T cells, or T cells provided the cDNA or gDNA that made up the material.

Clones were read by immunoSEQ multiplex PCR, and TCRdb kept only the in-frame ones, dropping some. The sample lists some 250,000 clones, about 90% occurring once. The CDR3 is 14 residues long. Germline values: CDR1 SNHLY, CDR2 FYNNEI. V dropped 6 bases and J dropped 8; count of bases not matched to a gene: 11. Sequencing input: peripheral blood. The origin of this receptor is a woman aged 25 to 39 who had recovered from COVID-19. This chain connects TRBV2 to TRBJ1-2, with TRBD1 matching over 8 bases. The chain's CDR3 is CASREGQAQGGYTF. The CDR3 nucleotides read TGTGCCAGCAGGGAGGGACAGGCCCAAGGAGGCTACACCTTC.